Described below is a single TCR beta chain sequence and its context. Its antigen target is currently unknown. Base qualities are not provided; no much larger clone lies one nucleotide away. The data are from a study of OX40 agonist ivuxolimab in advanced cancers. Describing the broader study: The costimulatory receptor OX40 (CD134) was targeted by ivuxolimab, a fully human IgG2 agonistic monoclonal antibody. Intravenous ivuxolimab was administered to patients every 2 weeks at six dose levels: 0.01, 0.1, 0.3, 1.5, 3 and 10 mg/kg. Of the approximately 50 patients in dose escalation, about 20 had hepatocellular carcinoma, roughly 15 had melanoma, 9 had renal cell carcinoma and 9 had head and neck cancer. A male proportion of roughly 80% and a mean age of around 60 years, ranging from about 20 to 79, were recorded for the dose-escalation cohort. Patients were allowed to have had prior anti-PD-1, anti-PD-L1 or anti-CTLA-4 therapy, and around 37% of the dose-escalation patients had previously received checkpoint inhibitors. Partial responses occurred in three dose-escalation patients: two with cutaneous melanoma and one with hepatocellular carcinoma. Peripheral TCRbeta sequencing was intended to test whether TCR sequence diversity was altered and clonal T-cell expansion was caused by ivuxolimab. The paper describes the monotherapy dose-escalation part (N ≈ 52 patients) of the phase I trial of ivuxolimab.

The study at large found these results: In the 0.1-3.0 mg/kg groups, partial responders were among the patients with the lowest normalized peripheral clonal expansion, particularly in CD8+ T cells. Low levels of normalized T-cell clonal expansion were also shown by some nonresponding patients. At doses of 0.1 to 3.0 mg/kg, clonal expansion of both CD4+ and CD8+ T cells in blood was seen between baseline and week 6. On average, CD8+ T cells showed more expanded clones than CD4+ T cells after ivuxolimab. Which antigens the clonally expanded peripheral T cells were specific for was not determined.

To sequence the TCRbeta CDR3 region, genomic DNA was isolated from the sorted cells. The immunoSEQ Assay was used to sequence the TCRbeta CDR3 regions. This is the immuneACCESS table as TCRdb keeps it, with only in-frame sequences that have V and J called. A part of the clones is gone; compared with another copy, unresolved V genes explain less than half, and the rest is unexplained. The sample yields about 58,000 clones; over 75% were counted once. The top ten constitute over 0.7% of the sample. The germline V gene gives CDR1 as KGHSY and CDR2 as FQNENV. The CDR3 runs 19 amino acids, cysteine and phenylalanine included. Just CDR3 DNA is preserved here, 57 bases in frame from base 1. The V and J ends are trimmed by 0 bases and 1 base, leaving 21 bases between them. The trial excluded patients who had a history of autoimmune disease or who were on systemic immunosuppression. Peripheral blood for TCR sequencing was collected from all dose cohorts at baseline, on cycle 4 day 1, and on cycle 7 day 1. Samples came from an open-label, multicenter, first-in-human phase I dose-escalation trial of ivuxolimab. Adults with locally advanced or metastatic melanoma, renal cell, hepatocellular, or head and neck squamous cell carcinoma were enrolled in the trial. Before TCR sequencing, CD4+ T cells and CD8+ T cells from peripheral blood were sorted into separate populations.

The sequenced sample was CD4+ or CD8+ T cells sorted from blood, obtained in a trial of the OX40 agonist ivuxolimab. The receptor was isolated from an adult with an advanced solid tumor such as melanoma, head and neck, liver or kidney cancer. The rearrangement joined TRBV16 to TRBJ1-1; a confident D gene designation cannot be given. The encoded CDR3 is CASSQSPSTRVLTNTEAFF. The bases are TGTGCCAGCAGCCAATCGCCTTCGACCCGGGTCCTTACGAACACTGAAGCTTTCTTT.